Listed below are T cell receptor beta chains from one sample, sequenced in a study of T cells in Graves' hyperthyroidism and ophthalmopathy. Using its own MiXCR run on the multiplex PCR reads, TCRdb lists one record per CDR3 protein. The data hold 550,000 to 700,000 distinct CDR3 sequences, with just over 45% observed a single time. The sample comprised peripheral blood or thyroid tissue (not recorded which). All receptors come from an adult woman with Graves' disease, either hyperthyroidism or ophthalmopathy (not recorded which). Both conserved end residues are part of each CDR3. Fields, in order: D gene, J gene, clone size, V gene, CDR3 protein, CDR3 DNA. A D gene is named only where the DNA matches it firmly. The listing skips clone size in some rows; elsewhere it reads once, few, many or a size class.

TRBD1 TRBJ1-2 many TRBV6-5 CASRPTGGYGYTF TGTGCCAGCAGACCTACAGGGGGCTATGGCTACACCTTC
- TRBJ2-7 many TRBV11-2 CASSLIGQSYEQYF TGTGCCAGCAGCTTAATCGGCCAGTCCTACGAGCAGTACTTC
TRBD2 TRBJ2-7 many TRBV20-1 CSAHGLAGRVISEQYF TGCAGTGCTCATGGACTAGCGGGAAGGGTTATTAGCGAGCAGTACTTC
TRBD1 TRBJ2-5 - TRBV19 CASSGDRGGETQYF TGTGCCAGTAGTGGTGACAGGGGTGGAGAGACCCAGTACTTC
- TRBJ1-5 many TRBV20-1 CSARDKETLISPQHF TGCAGTGCTAGAGATAAGGAGACTTTAATCAGCCCCCAGCATTTT
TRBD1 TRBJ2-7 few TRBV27 CASSRRQGRYPTDEQYF TGTGCCAGCAGCCGAAGACAGGGTAGGTACCCGACCGACGAGCAGTACTTC
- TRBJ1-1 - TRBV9 CASSVVPDSTEAFF TGTGCCAGCAGCGTAGTGCCAGATTCCACTGAAGCTTTCTTT
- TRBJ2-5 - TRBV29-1 CSVGLAIGETQYF TGCAGCGTTGGGTTAGCGATTGGAGAGACCCAGTACTTC
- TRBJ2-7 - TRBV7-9 CASSPNGRSYEQYF TGTGCCAGCAGCCCGAATGGGCGATCCTACGAGCAGTACTTC
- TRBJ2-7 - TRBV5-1 CASSSYMGPSEQYF TGCGCCAGCAGCTCCTACATGGGGCCTTCCGAGCAGTACTTC
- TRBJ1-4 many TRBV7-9 CASSFGDNTGNRLFF TGTGCCAGCAGCTTTGGGGATAACACAGGGAATAGACTGTTTTTT
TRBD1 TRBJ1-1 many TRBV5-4 CASSSPGGPLTEAFF TGTGCCAGCAGCAGTCCAGGGGGGCCGCTCACTGAAGCTTTCTTT
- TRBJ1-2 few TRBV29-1 CSSYDSPSAGYTF TGCAGCAGTTACGACAGTCCCTCCGCGGGCTACACCTTC
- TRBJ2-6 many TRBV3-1 CATGGGPGANVLTF TGTGCCACCGGAGGGGGTCCTGGGGCCAACGTCCTGACTTTC
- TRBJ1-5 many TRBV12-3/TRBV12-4 CASREDGGNQPQHF TGTGCCAGCAGGGAGGATGGGGGCAATCAGCCCCAGCATTTT
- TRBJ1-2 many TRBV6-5 CASSNRVDPNYGYTF TGTGCCAGCAGCAACAGGGTGGATCCTAACTATGGCTACACCTTC
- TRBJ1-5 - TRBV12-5 CASGPGVDSNQPQHF TGTGCTAGTGGTCCGGGGGTCGATAGCAATCAGCCCCAGCATTTT
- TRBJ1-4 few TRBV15 CATSNSGFWEKLFF TGTGCCACCAGCAACTCGGGGTTTTGGGAAAAACTGTTTTTT
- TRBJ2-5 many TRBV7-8 CATARQYQETQYF TGTGCCACCGCTCGACAGTACCAAGAGACCCAGTACTTC
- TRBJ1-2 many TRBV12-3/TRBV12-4 CTSSFGLGYTF TGTACCAGCAGTTTCGGCCTTGGCTACACCTTC